This T cell receptor (beta chain) was found in a study of T cell responses to AZD1222 COVID-19 vaccine. General study findings and limits: Regions left unmutated in variants are reportedly the target of nearly half of spike-specific TCRs.

Method: immunoSEQ multiplex PCR; TCRdb's copy keeps in-frame clones and lacks some. The data show roughly 96,000 clones, roughly 90% seen once. About this clone itself: The antigen remains unidentified.

The length of the CDR3 is 16 residues. Looked up from germline, CDR1 is MNHEY and CDR2 is SVGEGT. Trimming took 2 bases from V and 4 from J; bases not matched to a gene: 7. The gene calls are TRBV6-2 or TRBV6-3 and TRBJ1-5; 8 bases are a match to TRBD1. This sequence was found in an adult in good health. The specimen was peripheral blood, collected on day 0 of AZD1222 vaccination. CDR3 nucleotide sequence: TGTGCCAGCAGTTACCCGTTCCAGGGGGCAAATCAGCCCCAGCATTTT. Its translation: CASSYPFQGANQPQHF.